This T cell receptor beta chain derives from a study of early T cells in non-severe SARS-CoV-2 infection. Study-wide results and limits: Clonotype matching in VDJdb favored anti-spike CD8 responses and did not capture private and CD4 specificities.

TCRdb itself ran the 5' RACE reads through MiXCR, one entry per CDR3 protein. The sample has fewer than 25,000 distinct CDR3 sequences, around 5% seen once. The germline CDR1 and CDR2 sequences are SGHTA and FQGTGA. V shed 7 bases and J 4 bases; nucleotides not matched to a gene: 6. The length of the CDR3 is 13 residues. Comment on this clonotype: The target antigen is unknown.

The TCR comes from an adult who was a healthcare worker with PCR-confirmed SARS-CoV-2 infection or an uninfected control (not recorded which). The V gene is TRBV7-3, the J gene TRBJ1-1; TRBD1 matches 7 bases. The starting material was whole blood, obtained at baseline. This chain's CDR3 is CASTSTGITEAFF. The CDR3 DNA sequence: TGTGCCAGCACTTCGACAGGGATCACTGAAGCTTTCTTT.